This TCR beta chain was sequenced in a study of T cell repertoires in cytomegalovirus infection. General study results and limits: The cumulative frequency of public TCR beta families identified carriers of CMV plus the relevant HLA. The ex vivo response showed dominance by HLA-C-restricted CMV-specific TCR beta clonotypes.

TCRdb itself ran the reads through MiXCR, one entry per CDR3 protein. The sample lists around 300,000 distinct CDR3 sequences, 8% to 10% occurring once. Germline V CDR1 and CDR2: SGHTA, FQGNSA. The ends lost 0 bases at V and 2 bases at J; junction bases unmatched: 6. This CDR3 is built from 17 residues. This clonotype has ten or more counts. What it binds is unknown. The chain uses TRBV7-2 and TRBJ2-7; 11 positions agree with TRBD2. Sequencing used PBMCs. The receptor was isolated from a human donor in good health (CMV status not recorded). Some clones in this sample may be carry-over from other donors' samples. The CDR3 DNA follows: TGTGCCAGCAGCTTAGCGCTAGCGGGAGGCCCCCCCTACGAGCAGTACTTC. It translates to CASSLALAGGPPYEQYF.